The 24 T cell receptor beta chains reported below all come from one sample, sequenced in a study of CD8 T cells in acute hepatitis C reinfection. Using immunoSEQ multiplex PCR, the repertoire was profiled, and TCRdb retains in-frame clones only, with some absent. The sample has tens of thousands of clones, 70% to 90% seen once. Time point here: naive CD8 control sorted from an acute-time-point sample. The source material was naive CD8+ T cells from PBMCs. Source of these receptors: a woman aged 18-29 years who spontaneously cleared hepatitis C infection.

Turning to this clone: Other DNA sequences in this specimen translate into the identical CDR3. The rearrangement joins TRBV2 to TRBJ2-7; D gene unclear. V lost 6 bases to trimming and J lost 2 bases, with 2 bases between them. The V gene's germline CDR1 is SNHLY and CDR2 FYNNEI. This CDR3 has 10 residues. For the CDR3, the DNA is TGTGCCAGCAGGGCCTACGAGCAGTACTTC. It is translated as CASRAYEQYF.

The rearrangement joins TRBV27 to TRBJ2-5, with TRBD1 as a possible D gene (6 bases). In germline, CDR1 is MNHEY, CDR2 SMNVEV (reference sequence). The CDR3 covers 12 residues. The ends were cut back, 10 bases at V and 5 bases at J, with 14 bases in the middle. In nucleotides, the CDR3 is TGTGCCACCAGGGGATCTGAGGAGACCCAGTACTTC. This encodes CATRGSEETQYF.

The chain is built from TRBV7-3 and TRBJ2-1; D remains ambiguous. Per the germline V gene, CDR1 is SGHTA and CDR2 is FQGTGA. CDR3 length equals 13 residues. The V and J ends lost 4 bases and 9 bases respectively, with 13 bases between them. CDR3 DNA: TGTGCCAGCAGCTCTTCCGGTTGGGCTGAGCAGTTCTTC. It is translated as CASSSSGWAEQFF.

The CDR3 coding sequence is TGTGCCAGCAGTGACGGGCTAGCGGCTTACAATGAGCAGTTCTTC. It encodes CASSDGLAAYNEQFF. The rearrangement joins TRBV6-4 to TRBJ2-1; 7 bases are shared with TRBD2. The J segment lost 4 bases and the V segment lost 2 bases, leaving 5 bases of the junction unmatched. Germline CDR1 and CDR2: MRHNA and SNTAGT. The CDR3 is 15 residues long.

A single count supports this clone. This sequence joins TRBV10-2 and TRBJ2-1; weak D call: TRBD1 (6 bases). Germline CDR1 and CDR2: WSHSY and SAAADI. Trimming pared 7 bases from V and 7 bases from J, leaving 17 bases between. The CDR3 consists of 14 residues. The chain's CDR3 is CASNPLSGENEQFF. DNA for the CDR3: TGCGCCAGCAACCCACTATCAGGGGAAAATGAGCAGTTCTTC.

The CDR3 loop reads CASSPDGMNTEAFF. CDR3 coding DNA: TGTGCCAGCAGTCCTGACGGGATGAACACTGAAGCTTTCTTT. This chain uses TRBV14 with TRBJ1-1; D not certain. The germline V and J ends were trimmed by 6 bases and 0 bases, with 11 bases remaining between them. This CDR3 region has 14 residues. The germline V gene has CDR1 SGHDN and CDR2 FVKESK.

V and J are TRBV7-8 and TRBJ1-5; D unclear. The CDR3 extends over 13 amino acids. Germline V CDR1 and CDR2: SGHVS, FQNEAQ. V shed 3 bases and J shed 6 bases, with 9 bases lying between them. CDR3 sequence (DNA): TGTGCCAGCAGCTTGGATATCGGTCAGCCCCAGCATTTT. Amino acid sequence: CASSLDIGQPQHF. The variable domain in full, with the rest retrieved from reference TRBV7-8 and TRBJ1-5, is GAGVSQSPRYKVAKRGQDVALRCDPISGHVSLFWYQQALGQGPEFLTYFQNEAQLDKSGLPSDRFFAERPEGSVSTLKIQRTQQEDSAVYLCASSLDIGQPQHFGDGTRLSIL.

The rearrangement joins TRBV4-1 to TRBJ2-3; possible D gene TRBD2, 6 bases. This CDR3 is built from 13 residues. Germline CDR1 MGHRA, CDR2 YSYEKL. The V and J ends lost 8 bases and 0 bases respectively, with 9 bases between them. CDR3 protein: CASRSGSTDTQYF. The DNA for the CDR3 is TGCGCCAGCCGGAGCGGGAGCACAGATACGCAGTATTTT.

The rearrangement links TRBV5-1 to TRBJ2-1; 13 bases are shared with TRBD2. V was clipped by 3 bases and J by 9 bases; unmatched bases: 12. The germline V gene encodes CDR1 SGHRS and CDR2 YFSETQ. This CDR3 region has 17 residues. CDR3 in DNA: TGCGCCAGCAGCTCCGGACTAGCGGGAGTAGGATTTGGTGAGCAGTTCTTC. Its translation: CASSSGLAGVGFGEQFF.

The chain combines TRBV27 with TRBJ2-1, with D tentatively TRBD1 or TRBD2 (6 bases each). The V end was cut by 3 bases, the J end by 2 bases, with 11 bases between. Germline V CDR1 and CDR2: MNHEY, SMNVEV (reference sequence). The CDR3 has 15 residues. The CDR3 nucleotides are TGTGCCAGCAGTTTGGGAGGACAGCCCTACAATGAGCAGTTCTTC. It is translated as CASSLGGQPYNEQFF.

The chain combines TRBV27 with TRBJ2-7, with D possibly matching TRBD2 (5 bases). CDR3 length: 13 amino acids. Per germline, CDR1 MNHEY and CDR2 SMNVEV (reference sequence). Between the trimmed V and J ends, which lost 6 bases and 2 bases, there was a span of 11 bases. In nucleotides, the CDR3 is TGTGCCAGCAGCGGGGTGGATCCCTACGAGCAGTACTTC. Protein sequence: CASSGVDPYEQYF.

V is TRBV19 and J is TRBJ2-5, with D tentatively TRBD2 (6 bases). The V end was cut by 8 bases, the J end by 4 bases, with 11 bases between. CDR3 length: 12 residues. Germline V gene lookup returns CDR1 LNHDA and CDR2 SQIVND (reference sequence). CDR3 residues: CASSGEVETQYF. The CDR3 bases are TGTGCCAGTTCGGGGGAGGTAGAGACCCAGTACTTC.

This clone turned up a few times. In nucleotides, the CDR3 is TGTGCCAGCCGTGACAGGCAGGCCCCATCCTACGAGCAGTACTTC. Translation gives CASRDRQAPSYEQYF. The V and J genes are TRBV7-9 and TRBJ2-7; a weak D match, TRBD1 (6 bases). The length of the CDR3 is 15 residues. Per germline, CDR1 SEHNR and CDR2 FQNEAQ (reference sequence). V lost 8 bases and J lost 1, with 18 bases in between.

The gene calls are TRBV5-6 and TRBJ2-7; D may be TRBD1 or TRBD2 (5 bases each). V lost 2 bases and J 4 bases, leaving 16 bases between the germline ends. CDR1 and CDR2 from the germline V gene are SGHDT and YYEEEE. This CDR3 region has 15 residues. The CDR3 sequence is CASSFGGVVNYEQYF. In nucleotides, the CDR3 is TGTGCCAGCAGCTTTGGGGGAGTGGTGAATTACGAGCAGTACTTC.

The gene calls are TRBV7-6 and TRBJ2-2; 12 bases fit TRBD1. Unmatched junction bases numbered 4, after V lost 5 bases and J lost 6 bases. CDR1 and CDR2 from the germline V gene are SGHVS and FNYEAQ. The CDR3 extends over 15 amino acids. The CDR3 sequence: CASSPGTGGPGELFF. CDR3 sequence (DNA): TGTGCCAGCAGCCCCGGGACAGGGGGCCCCGGGGAGCTGTTTTTT.

This sequence joins TRBV7-3 and TRBJ1-1; 9 nucleotides agree with TRBD1. This CDR3 has 15 amino acids. CDR1 and CDR2 (germline): SGHTA, FQGTGA. The junction had 8 bases not matched to a gene; V was cut back by 5 bases and J by 4 bases. DNA of the CDR3: TGTGCCAGCAGCACCACAGGGGGCAGTCGCACTGAAGCTTTCTTT. Its protein product is CASSTTGGSRTEAFF.

This clone was observed a single time. The genes are TRBV6-4 and TRBJ2-1; possibly TRBD1 for D (5 bases). Trimming removed 6 bases at V and 1 base at J, with 16 bases between. From germline, CDR1 is MRHNA and CDR2 SNTAGT. The CDR3 has 16 amino acids. The CDR3 spells CASSRNPRVSYNEQFF. CDR3 nucleotide sequence: TGTGCCAGCAGCCGAAATCCCAGGGTATCCTACAATGAGCAGTTCTTC.

The V gene is TRBV11-2, the J gene TRBJ2-1; 13 positions agree with TRBD2. CDR1 is SGHAT and CDR2 is FQNNGV in the germline V gene. CDR3 length: 17 residues. Trimming cost V 5 bases and J 4 bases; bases outside gene matches: 8. CDR3: CASSPGTSGIPYNEQFF. The CDR3, as DNA: TGTGCCAGCAGCCCGGGGACTAGCGGGATACCGTACAATGAGCAGTTCTTC.

The genes are TRBV6-1 and TRBJ2-7; 7 nucleotides line up with TRBD1. The CDR3 totals 14 residues. Germline loops: CDR1 MNHNS, CDR2 SASEGT. With V trimmed by 8 bases and J by 4 bases, 11 bases remained unmatched. The CDR3 DNA reads TGTGCCAGCGGTCGACAGGGCGAGGAATACGAGCAGTACTTC. Translating it yields CASGRQGEEYEQYF.

This clone has only one observation. The chain employs TRBV5-4 and TRBJ2-3; D remains unclear. Germline V gene lookup returns CDR1 SGHNT and CDR2 YYREEE (reference sequence). V shed 2 bases and J shed 4 bases, with 5 bases lying between them. CDR3 length equals 12 residues. As DNA, the CDR3 is TGTGCCAGCAGCTTTGGCCCAGATACGCAGTATTTT. It translates to CASSFGPDTQYF.

V gene TRBV4-1 combines with J gene TRBJ2-7, with TRBD1 matching over 9 bases. The V gene end was trimmed by 4 bases and the J gene end by 4 bases; junction bases not matched to a gene: 5. Germline-derived CDR1 and CDR2 are MGHRA and YSYEKL. This CDR3 spans 14 amino acids. CDR3 sequence: CASSPGQGKYEQYF. The DNA for the CDR3 is TGCGCCAGCAGCCCGGGACAGGGAAAGTACGAGCAGTACTTC.

This chain links TRBV20-1 with TRBJ2-1; D perhaps matches TRBD2 (5 bases). Looked up from germline, CDR1 is DFQATT and CDR2 is SNEGSKA (reference sequence). The CDR3 sequence is 10 residues long. The CDR3 loop reads CRGSGDEQFF. The CDR3 DNA follows: TGCCGGGGTAGTGGCGATGAGCAGTTCTTC.

V and J are TRBV11-2 and TRBJ1-1; D not certain. V was cut by 6 bases and J by 6 bases, with 11 bases left in between. This CDR3 contains 12 residues. Germline CDR1 reads SGHAT; CDR2 reads FQNNGV. CDR3 nucleotide sequence: TGTGCCAGCAGACCTCGATTGCCTGAAGCTTTCTTT. Translated, it gives CASRPRLPEAFF.

The rearrangement joins TRBV27 to TRBJ1-1, with D unresolved. From germline, CDR1 is MNHEY and CDR2 SMNVEV (reference sequence). The CDR3 covers 14 residues. V was pared by 7 bases and J by 0 bases, with 12 bases between. Written as DNA, the CDR3 is TGTGCCAGCAATAGAGATGGGGTGAACACTGAAGCTTTCTTT. Translation gives CASNRDGVNTEAFF.